The next 7 T cell receptor beta chains were all read from a single sample in a study of blood T cell repertoires in COVID-19. Assay: immunoSEQ multiplex PCR; the TCRdb copy retains only in-frame clones and omits some. The sample carries some 150,000 clones, roughly 87% recorded once. The sequenced material came from peripheral blood. Receptor source: a woman aged 55-70 years with active or convalescent COVID-19.

V gene TRBV2 combines with J gene TRBJ1-2; D possibly corresponds to TRBD1 (6 bases). V was trimmed by 5 bases and J by 2 bases, leaving 9 bases between them. Germline V CDR1 and CDR2: SNHLY, FYNNEI. CDR3 length: 13 residues. CDR3 bases: TGTGCCAGCAGTCTCGACAGGAACTATGGCTACACCTTC. Amino acids: CASSLDRNYGYTF.

This clone was seen once. The genes are TRBV6-1 and TRBJ2-7, with TRBD2 as a possible D gene (6 bases). The germline gives CDR1 MNHNS, CDR2 SASEGT. Trimming took off 1 base at V and 3 bases at J, with 13 bases between the two ends. The CDR3 contains 15 residues. CDR3 bases: TGTGCCAGCAGTGAAGGACGGGAGTCGCTCTACGAGCAGTACTTC. Amino acid sequence: CASSEGRESLYEQYF.

CDR3 residues: CASRTGQLTGELFF. CDR3 nucleotide sequence: TGTGCCAGCAGAACCGGACAGTTGACCGGGGAGCTGTTTTTT. The chain uses TRBV11-1 and TRBJ2-2, with a tentative D call TRBD1 (6 bases). The V and J ends lost 6 bases and 5 bases respectively, with 13 bases between them. CDR1 and CDR2 from the germline V gene are SGHAT and FQDESV (reference sequence). CDR3 length equals 14 residues.

The genes are TRBV23-1 and TRBJ1-2, with TRBD1 as a possible D gene (5 bases). TRBV23-1 is known as an ORF, though its function is uncertain. Between the trimmed V and J ends, which lost 3 bases and 4 bases, there was a span of 18 bases. The CDR3 is made up of 16 amino acids. This chain's CDR3 is CASSQSDSGFGYGYTF. CDR3 nucleotide sequence: TGCGCCAGCAGTCAGTCTGACAGTGGCTTTGGCTATGGCTACACCTTC.

In DNA form, the CDR3 reads TGTGCCAGCAGCCTCAAGGGGGCGCGGGCCTACGAGCAGTACTTC. This translates into CASSLKGARAYEQYF. This sequence joins TRBV3-1 (or the pseudogene TRBV3-2) and TRBJ2-7; TRBD1 matches 7 bases. Germline CDR1 reads LGHDT; CDR2 reads YNNKEL (reference sequence). Trimming removed 4 bases from V and 2 bases from J; junction bases left unmatched: 8. The CDR3 loop spans 15 amino acids.

This chain joins TRBV2 and TRBJ2-7; D gene unclear. The germline V gene encodes CDR1 SNHLY and CDR2 FYNNEI. Trimming removed 6 bases from V and 7 bases from J, with 10 bases in between. The CDR3 is 11 amino acids. The CDR3 region is CASSLELEQYF. CDR3 sequence (DNA): TGTGCCAGCAGCCTTGAGTTGGAGCAGTACTTC.

V gene TRBV6-5 combines with J gene TRBJ1-1; D not resolved. The CDR3 covers 13 residues. V lost 7 bases, J lost 0 bases, and 9 bases lay in between. Per germline, CDR1 MNHEY and CDR2 SVGAGI. This CDR3 reads CASTAGMNTEAFF. CDR3 nucleotides: TGTGCCAGCACGGCAGGCATGAACACTGAAGCTTTCTTT.